Following are 28 T cell receptor beta chains from one sample sequenced in a study of T cells in Graves' hyperthyroidism and ophthalmopathy. The CDR3 regions of TCR beta were amplified from RNA transcripts. The primer set for the first-round RT-PCR of the TCR CDR3 was HTBI. One entry per CDR3 protein results from TCRdb running MiXCR on the multiplex PCR reads. The sample records approximately 640,000 distinct CDR3 sequences, roughly 17% being singletons. What was sequenced was blood. Every receptor here comes from a man aged 50 to 60 with Graves' hyperthyroidism.

This chain connects TRBV4-1 to TRBJ1-2; possible D gene TRBD1, 5 bases. This CDR3 is built from 14 residues. The V gene's germline CDR1 is MGHRA and CDR2 YSYEKL. The ends were cut back, 0 bases at V and 3 bases at J, with 8 bases in the middle. The DNA of the CDR3 is TGCGCCAGCAGCCAAGAAGTGGGGGACTATGGCTACACCTTC. Translating it yields CASSQEVGDYGYTF.

This clonotype has a handful of counts. The chain joins TRBV30 to TRBJ1-1; the D is unclear. Germline CDR1 is GTSNPN and CDR2 is SVGIG (reference sequence). V was pared by 6 bases and J by 10 bases, with 6 bases between. The CDR3 loop spans 8 amino acids. In nucleotides, the CDR3 is TGTGCCTGCGAGACAGCTTTCTTT. It translates to CACETAFF.

In this sample, this clonotype turned up many times. V and J are TRBV5-1 and TRBJ2-1; 10 bases are a match to TRBD1. J was trimmed by 8 bases and V by 4 bases; bases with no gene match: 15. Germline V lookup: CDR1 SGHRS, CDR2 YFSETQ. The CDR3 sequence is 17 residues long. The CDR3 is CASSLRYPGTGVHEQFF. CDR3 in DNA: TGCGCCAGCAGCCTGCGTTACCCCGGGACAGGGGTCCATGAGCAGTTCTTC.

The rearrangement joins TRBV20-1 to TRBJ2-1; TRBD2 matches at 9 bases. V shed 2 bases, J shed 6 bases, and the junction held 20 bases outside the gene matches. Germline CDR1 reads DFQATT; CDR2 reads SNEGSKA (reference sequence). The length of the CDR3 is 19 residues. This CDR3 is CSARPGRVREAGGLNEQFF. The CDR3 nucleotides read TGCAGTGCTAGACCCGGGCGGGTGAGAGAAGCGGGAGGTCTCAATGAGCAGTTCTTC.

This clonotype was seen at least ten times. This chain's CDR3 is CASSHYRGPYEQYF. CDR3 coding DNA: TGTGCCAGCAGTCACTACAGGGGACCCTACGAGCAGTACTTC. This chain joins TRBV27 and TRBJ2-7; 7 bases are shared with TRBD1. V lost 5 bases and J lost 2; bases outside the gene matches: 6. Looked up from germline, CDR1 is MNHEY and CDR2 is SMNVEV (reference sequence). The CDR3 is made up of 14 amino acids.

This clonotype was picked up many times. The chain has TRBV28 and TRBJ1-6, with D possibly being TRBD1 (5 bases). Germline values: CDR1 MDHEN, CDR2 SYDVKM. The CDR3 is 16 residues long. Trimming removed 3 bases at V and 5 bases at J, with 14 bases between. The DNA of the CDR3 is TGTGCCAGCAGTTTGCTCAGGGTAACGGATAATTCACCCCTCCACTTT. Translating gives CASSLLRVTDNSPLHF. Variable domain in full (rest from reference TRBV28 and TRBJ1-6): DVKVTQSSRYLVKRTGEKVFLECVQDMDHENMFWYRQDPGLGLRLIYFSYDVKMKEKGDIPEGYSVSREKKERFSLILESASTNQTSMYLCASSLLRVTDNSPLHFGNGTRLTVT.

J is TRBJ2-7 and V is TRBV7-9; the match to TRBD1 covers 8 bases. The junction had 6 bases not matched to a gene; V was cut back by 5 bases and J by 0 bases. Per germline, CDR1 SEHNR and CDR2 FQNEAQ (reference sequence). This CDR3 comprises 15 residues. In DNA, the CDR3 is TGTGCCAGCAGCATCGGGACAGGAAACTCCTACGAGCAGTACTTC. Its translation: CASSIGTGNSYEQYF.

This clonotype showed up many times. The genes are TRBV28 and TRBJ2-1; TRBD1 agrees at 10 bases. The V gene's germline CDR1 is MDHEN and CDR2 SYDVKM. After removal of 6 bases from V and 7 bases from J, the junction contained 9 bases not matched to a gene. The CDR3 is 15 amino acids. This chain's CDR3 is CASRLRGQGLNEQFF. The CDR3 DNA sequence: TGTGCCAGCAGGTTAAGGGGACAGGGGTTGAATGAGCAGTTCTTC.

This clonotype has at least ten counts. V usage is TRBV28 and J usage is TRBJ1-2, with a tentative D call TRBD1 (6 bases). This CDR3 comprises 14 residues. Trimming shortened V by 8 bases and J by 0 bases, and 13 bases separated the two germline ends. Per germline, CDR1 MDHEN and CDR2 SYDVKM. The CDR3 coding sequence is TGTGCCAGCGGATCACAGGGCACTAACTATGGCTACACCTTC. This translates into CASGSQGTNYGYTF.

As for this clonotype: The CDR3 end shows no conserved phenylalanine or tryptophan, and so a read error is likely. J is TRBJ2-7 and V is TRBV27; D is unresolved. The V gene lost 0 bases and the J gene lost 3 bases, with 9 bases spanning the gap. The germline CDR1 and CDR2 sequences are MNHEY and SMNVEV (reference sequence). The CDR3 covers 14 residues. The CDR3 DNA reads as TGTGCCAGCAGTTTATCATCAGATTACTACGAGCAGTACCTC. Its translation: CASSLSSDYYEQYL.

This clonotype was seen ten or more times. CDR3 DNA sequence: TGTGCCAGCAGTGGCCGTTCCAGCGGGTATAACAATGAGCAGTTCTTC. Translating it yields CASSGRSSGYNNEQFF. J is TRBJ2-1 and V is TRBV6-2 or TRBV6-3, with a weak D call TRBD2 (6 bases). V lost 5 bases and J 5 bases, leaving 19 bases between the germline ends. This CDR3 is 16 amino acids long. Germline lookup yields CDR1 MNHEY and CDR2 SVGEGT.

The genes are TRBV10-1 and TRBJ2-7; D not resolved. The CDR3 contains 13 residues. Germline values: CDR1 WNHNN, CDR2 SYGVQD (reference sequence). The CDR3 DNA reads TGCGCCAGCAGTGAGTCTTCTGCCTACGAGCGGTACGTC. It codes for CASSESSAYERYV.

The genes are TRBV9 and TRBJ2-1; 13 nucleotides match TRBD2. Germline CDR1 reads SGDLS; CDR2 reads YYNGEE. This CDR3 is built from 20 residues. V was pared by 4 bases and J by 0 bases, with 13 bases of the junction left unmatched. As DNA, the CDR3 is TGTGCCAGCAGCCATACAACCGGGACTAGCGGGACGAGCTCCTACAATGAGCAGTTCTTC. This sequence encodes CASSHTTGTSGTSSYNEQFF.

This clonotype was seen ten or more times. The chain uses TRBV6-1 and TRBJ1-2; 7 bases map to TRBD1. The junction had 6 bases not matched to a gene; V was cut back by 5 bases and J by 6 bases. The CDR3 extends over 13 amino acids. Per germline, CDR1 MNHNS and CDR2 SASEGT. In DNA, the CDR3 is TGTGCCAGCAGTCCCGGGACAGTGGATGGCTACACCTTC. Amino acid sequence: CASSPGTVDGYTF.

The J gene is TRBJ2-3, the V gene TRBV20-1, with TRBD2 identical over 9 bases. This CDR3 is 18 amino acids long. Germline CDR1 is DFQATT and CDR2 is SNEGSKA (reference sequence). Germline trimming cut 1 base from V and 2 bases from J; bases unmatched to any gene: 13. The CDR3 coding sequence is TGCAGTGCTAGAGTACTAGCGGGTTCACCTAGCTACACAGATACGCAGTATTTT. It translates to CSARVLAGSPSYTDTQYF.

The sample holds many counts of this clonotype. The chain links TRBV9 to TRBJ2-7; a weak D match, TRBD1 (5 bases). The CDR3 runs to 13 residues. Germline assignment: CDR1 SGDLS and CDR2 YYNGEE. V was shortened by 1 base and J by 6 bases, with 11 bases between the two germline ends. CDR3 DNA: TGTGCCAGCAGCGTAAGCTGGGGCTTCGAGCAGTACTTC. Protein: CASSVSWGFEQYF.

This chain uses TRBV6-1 with TRBJ2-1; D is perhaps TRBD2 (5 bases). Trimming took 5 bases from V and 5 from J, leaving 13 bases between them. The CDR3 has 14 amino acids. The germline V gene has CDR1 MNHNS and CDR2 SASEGT. In nucleotides, the CDR3 is TGTGCCAGCAGTAAGGGATTGCGGGACAATGAGCAGTTCTTC. Its translation: CASSKGLRDNEQFF.

A note on this clonotype: Possible read error: a much larger clone is one base away. The CDR3 does not close with the conserved phenylalanine or tryptophan, likely indicating a read error. The chain uses TRBV28 and TRBJ1-2, with D perhaps matching TRBD1 (5 bases). V was trimmed by 5 bases and J by 4 bases, leaving 14 bases between them. The CDR3 is made up of 14 amino acids. Looked up from germline, CDR1 is MDHEN and CDR2 is SYDVKM. CDR3 sequence: CASSHTQGPYGYTS. Here the CDR3 DNA reads TGTGCCAGCAGTCACACTCAGGGACCCTATGGCTACACCTCC.

This clonotype was counted between two and nine times. The rearrangement links TRBV4-1 to TRBJ2-7; a weak D match, TRBD1 (6 bases). The germline V and J ends were trimmed by 3 bases and 2 bases, with 11 bases remaining between them. The V gene's germline CDR1 is MGHRA and CDR2 YSYEKL. This CDR3 has 14 amino acids. CDR3 amino acids: CASSQGAGPYEQYF. The CDR3 DNA reads as TGCGCCAGCAGCCAGGGGGCGGGCCCCTACGAGCAGTACTTC.

This clonotype was detected ten times or more. The chain joins TRBV9 to TRBJ2-3, with D tentatively TRBD2 (5 bases). With 2 bases removed from V and 0 bases from J, the gap between germline ends came to 13 bases. Germline CDR1 and CDR2: SGDLS and YYNGEE. CDR3 length equals 16 residues. CDR3 protein: CASSVEGRASTDTQYF. The CDR3, as DNA: TGTGCCAGCAGCGTCGAGGGTAGGGCGAGCACAGATACGCAGTATTTT.

This clonotype showed up many times. V usage is TRBV5-1 and J usage is TRBJ2-7, with a weak D call TRBD1 (5 bases). This CDR3 is built from 16 residues. Looked up from germline, CDR1 is SGHRS and CDR2 is YFSETQ. Deletions cut 1 base from V and 6 bases from J, with 20 bases between. The DNA of the CDR3 is TGCGCCAGCAGCTTGAGGCAGGGTGGACCCGGTAGCGAGCAGTACTTC. Translating it yields CASSLRQGGPGSEQYF.

This clonotype showed up just a few times. This chain joins TRBV7-9 and TRBJ2-7, with a weak D call TRBD2 (5 bases). V lost 1 base, J lost 5 bases, and 15 bases lay in between. The CDR3 has 15 residues. Germline values: CDR1 SEHNR, CDR2 FQNEAQ (reference sequence). DNA of the CDR3: TGTGCCAGCAGCTTAGTATCTACGGGATGGCACGAGCAGTACTTC. It specifies CASSLVSTGWHEQYF. The variable domain in full, completed from reference TRBV7-9 and TRBJ2-7, reads DTGVSQNPRHKITKRGQNVTFRCDPISEHNRLYWYRQTLGQGPEFLTYFQNEAQLEKSRLLSDRFSAERPKGSFSTLEIQRTEQGDSAMYLCASSLVSTGWHEQYFGPGTRLTVT.

The chain couples TRBV20-1 to TRBJ2-2; possible D gene TRBD2, 6 bases. Germline CDR1 is DFQATT and CDR2 is SNEGSKA (reference sequence). With 5 bases removed from V and 1 base from J, the gap between germline ends came to 11 bases. The CDR3 is 14 amino acids. This CDR3 reads CSALRRENTGELFF. In DNA form, the CDR3 reads TGCAGTGCTCTTAGGCGGGAGAACACCGGGGAGCTGTTTTTT.

In this sample, this clonotype turned up many times. The V call is TRBV11-2, the J call TRBJ2-5; D tentatively reads TRBD1 or TRBD2 (5 bases each). The V end lost 1 base, the J end lost 5 bases, and 17 bases lay between the germline ends. Germline CDR1 SGHAT, CDR2 FQNNGV. The CDR3 runs to 16 residues. CDR3: CASSLGRSGRGETQYF. The CDR3 DNA sequence: TGTGCCAGCAGCTTAGGTCGGTCGGGGCGCGGGGAGACCCAGTACTTC. Supplemented by reference TRBV11-2 and TRBJ2-5, the full variable domain reads EAGVAQSPRYKIIEKRQSVAFWCNPISGHATLYWYQQILGQGPKLLIQFQNNGVVDDSQLPKDRFSAERLKGVDSTLKIQPAKLEDSAVYLCASSLGRSGRGETQYFGPGTRLLVL.

This clonotype appeared once. V is TRBV27 and J is TRBJ2-3; 8 nucleotides align to TRBD2. There are 15 residues in the CDR3. The germline CDR1 and CDR2 sequences are MNHEY and SMNVEV (reference sequence). The ends lost 5 bases at V and 6 bases at J; junction bases unmatched: 10. Written as DNA, the CDR3 is TGTGCCAGCAGTCCCCGACTAGCGTCGGGTGATACGCAGTATTTT. Protein sequence: CASSPRLASGDTQYF.

This clonotype was counted many times. The rearrangement joins TRBV12-3 or TRBV12-4 to TRBJ2-4; TRBD1 matches 10 bases. The CDR3 contains 15 residues. V shed 4 bases and J 7 bases; nucleotides not matched to a gene: 7. The CDR3 loop reads CASSSAWDRGNIQYF. The DNA for the CDR3 is TGTGCCAGCAGTTCGGCTTGGGACAGGGGTAACATTCAGTACTTC.

This clonotype was seen a few times. This rearrangement joins TRBV27 to TRBJ2-1; a possible D gene is TRBD2 (5 bases). Trimming stripped 0 bases from V and 3 bases from J, with 12 bases between. The CDR3 consists of 16 residues. The V gene's germline CDR1 is MNHEY and CDR2 SMNVEV (reference sequence). This CDR3 is CASSLSYPGGYNEQFF. CDR3 sequence (DNA): TGTGCCAGCAGTTTATCCTACCCAGGAGGCTACAATGAGCAGTTCTTC.

This clonotype was detected many times. V and J are TRBV6-1 and TRBJ1-1; 7 nucleotides match TRBD1. V lost 11 bases, J lost 3 bases, and 12 bases stayed unmatched. The CDR3 covers 14 residues. Germline CDR1 is MNHNS and CDR2 is SASEGT. This CDR3 is CAAHEGGIDTEAFF. The CDR3 DNA sequence: TGTGCCGCACATGAAGGGGGCATTGACACTGAAGCTTTCTTT.